Reported below is one T cell receptor (beta chain). This clone is medium-sized (0.01 to 0.1%) in its sample. Its binding antigen is unknown. Per-base qualities were not stored, and no clone one base away is much larger. In total, just over 650 healthy bone marrow donors made up the cohort. All cohort members were sampled while nominally healthy, although unrecorded immune exposures were likely present. The donor tested CMV seropositive, placing the donor among the approximately 290 seropositive members of the cohort. Each donor provided a peripheral blood sample, and peripheral blood mononuclear cells were used for TCR beta sequencing. Genomic DNA was extracted from the blood cell samples with the Qiagen DNeasy Blood Extraction Kit. The library was prepared using the immunoSEQ multiplex PCR assay. For the multiplex PCR, a mixture combining 60 forward primers for TCR Vbeta segments and 13 reverse primers for TCR Jbeta segments was used. The CDR3 region of rearranged TCR beta genes was amplified from genomic DNA by a multiplex PCR assay. The amplified TCR beta libraries were sequenced on the Illumina HiSeq System as 87-base-pair reads. Per the source publication's procedure: A later analysis tallied around 82 million unique TCR beta chains across the 650 to 750 repertoires, and about 10 million of those chains were shared by two or more donors. Raw reads were error-corrected and collapsed into unique sequences by a nearest-neighbor algorithm in which closely related sequences were merged to remove PCR and sequencing errors. To assign V, D and J gene segments, CDR3 sequences were aligned to IMGT reference sequences. Each retained sequence needed at least a six-nucleotide match to both a V gene segment and a J gene segment. A rearrangement was called productive if the CDR3 had no stop codons and remained in frame with V and J, and every other rearrangement was called non-productive. Following IMGT convention, CDR3 was defined as the stretch from the second conserved V-encoded cysteine up to the conserved J-encoded phenylalanine. The earlier analysis of about 590 of the donors excluded sequences that lacked an unambiguous match to a single V gene segment. An earlier analysis of some 500 of the donors classified V segments as functional when productive rearrangements were above 56.7% and as segregating when the standard deviation between donors was above 5%. A statistical classification framework was developed to diagnose cytomegalovirus status using the catalog of TCR beta chain sequences. V and J gene assignment, in a later analysis, came from comparing TCR nucleotide sequences with IMGT/GENE-DB human TR gene sequences. Using the TCRdist pipeline, a later analysis assigned CDR3 sequences along with most-parsimonious VDJ recombination scenarios. In a later analysis, each TCR beta chain was defined by its CDR3 amino acid sequence together with its V-gene family, and reads lacking a unique V-gene family were excluded. In a later analysis, 500 to 700 highly shared, low-generation-probability nucleotide sequences were removed to address suspected cross-contamination and a sequencing artifact. In a later analysis, a clonal expansion index was calculated for each public chain from normalized within-repertoire ranks of inferred template counts. In a later analysis, generation probabilities were computed with a VDJ recombination model fitted to out-of-frame rearrangements, and the resulting probabilities were checked against IGoR. In a later analysis, hypergeometric tests were used to score TCR-TCR, TCR-HLA and TCR-CMV co-occurrence, with a repertoire-size bias correction applied to TCR pairs. A later analysis estimated false discovery rates by permuting HLA or CMV assignments 20 times. In a later analysis, co-occurring TCRs were grouped using DBSCAN, and TCRdist sequence similarity was added for clustering within HLA-allele-positive subsets. Co-occurrence clustering excluded repertoires with fewer than 30,000 or more than 120,000 public chains, plus five with anomalous nucleotide sharing. This immuneACCESS table, as held by TCRdb, lists in-frame sequences with V and J called but not all clones. Of the missing ones, under half trace to an unresolved V gene in checked studies; the others have no known cause. That table is the source of V, J and clone size, and D and trimming were worked out from the DNA. This sample has approximately 180,000 clones in its table, and about 13% of those were observed once. The ten largest clones represent 7.8% of the sample.

The data derive from a study of cytomegalovirus exposure and HLA in healthy donors (dated by TCRdb to 2015 to 2018). As for the study more broadly: An earlier analysis of approximately 640 of the donors reported 250 to 300 Gb of sequence data and 117 million unique TCR beta sequences from 150 million to 200 million T cells. Roughly 320 gigabases of sequencing data and approximately 91 million unique TCR sequences made up an early release that covered under 750 HLA-typed donors. Of the 300 to 450 genotyped donors, roughly 80% fell in the genetic ancestry cluster associated with self-reported Caucasian donors. The study aimed to test whether signatures of past pathogen exposure could be identified by cataloging public T cell receptors. The T cell repertoires of some 700 subjects were profiled by immunosequencing and related to cytomegalovirus serostatus. Besides the first cohort of hundreds of subjects, a separate validation cohort made up of 90 to 150 different subjects was used. To predict cytomegalovirus infection status, the study brought together high-throughput TCR immunosequencing, statistical association of individual TCRs with disease status, and machine learning. In a later analysis, previously published TCR beta repertoires from some 640 donors were re-analyzed and high-resolution HLA genotyping was added so that TCR occurrence patterns could be studied. Rather than using new phenotypic data, the later analysis identified candidate immune exposures from TCR beta sequences and from how often those sequences occurred across donors. To decide whether each TCR beta V gene segment behaved as functional or pseudogenic, an earlier analysis of some 600 of the donors relied on high-throughput TCR beta sequencing. Alongside the repertoire data, information on donor age, sex, ethnicity and CMV serostatus was compiled. Genome-wide SNP genotypes for about 65% of the 666 donors were used in a later genetic analysis, which treated that subset as a discovery cohort. Every repertoire in the discovery cohort had been generated on one and the same sequencing platform. HLA typing covered class I and class II loci at four-digit resolution. The number of donors typed differed by locus, with about 629-630 for A, B, C, DRB1 and DQB1, more than 500 for DQA1, 606 for DPA1, and 450 to 480 for DPB1. A few DR-DQ haplotypes were treated as single units for association and clustering because of strong linkage in the cohort. Among about 410 genotyped donors of the cohort, an average of approximately 240,000 unique TCR beta nucleotide sequences was sequenced per donor, of which 15% to 20% were non-productive. What the research found in general, with its limitations: A group of highly shared sequence variants was considered likely to be a technical artifact of the sequencing pipeline. Correlated functional status among segregating V segments might be attributable to linkage disequilibrium, but an unknown experimental factor could not be ruled out. The 87-base-pair reads could not distinguish some IMGT-functional V segments, including TRBV6-2 and TRBV6-3, so those segments were excluded. A few of the identified cytomegalovirus-associated TCR beta chains were confirmed in vitro to be specific for cytomegalovirus antigens. Roughly uniform sequencing depth across donors was assumed in presence/absence analyses, although this assumption may not hold. Compared with the roughly 670-donor mean, donors in an Asian-associated ancestry cluster had fewer N-insertions in productive TCRs, according to a later genetic analysis. A further reported finding was that TCR beta sequences accurately predicted the HLA-A and HLA-B alleles for most subjects in the first cohort. For the cohort, immune exposure information was limited to CMV serostatus. A total of fewer than 200 TCR beta chains were listed by the study as associated with cytomegalovirus. In a later analysis, most CMV-associated TCR beta chains were found to appear HLA-restricted, with HLA associations seemingly driven largely by CMV exposure. When HLA alleles, especially DR and DQ, strongly co-occurred, attributing TCR associations to individual alleles was difficult. In this cohort, only TCR beta chains were sequenced, and detectable features were limited by the absence of alpha or paired-chain data. While some public TCRs were present in many individuals, most TCR sequences turned up only very rarely across donors. Because HLA typing was missing for some donors at each locus, association tests included only the typed subset. V-gene and J-gene trimming of TCR beta chains was associated with a missense DCLRE1C variant in a later genetic analysis, and the association was replicated in an independent cohort. The earlier analysis of about 600 of the donors excluded approximately 15 rarely observed V segments, including chromosome 9 orphons, because counts were too low. In a later analysis, several top co-occurrence clusters were reported to appear linked to parvovirus B19, influenza, CMV and Epstein-Barr virus. In an earlier analysis of fewer than 700 of the donors, most TCR beta V segments appeared in productive rearrangements about 87% or about 30% of the time, broadly matching IMGT annotations. The authors suggested that the approach could potentially be generalized to other disease states and immunological phenotypes. In both the original and validation cohorts, the classifier was reported to diagnose cytomegalovirus status with high specificity and sensitivity. A later analysis found that TCR association rates varied across HLA loci, with DRB1 alleles showing the most associated TCRs and HLA-C alleles the fewest. In a later analysis, HLA-associated TCR beta chains showed more clonal expansion and lower generation probabilities than non-associated chains that were equally common. In a later analysis, 15,000 to 20,000 TCR beta sequences were associated with specific HLA alleles at a false discovery rate of 0.05.

CDR1 and CDR2 are drawn from the germline V gene: SGHVS, FQNEAQ. V drops 1 base and J drops 4 bases, leaving 8 bases in between. There are 15 amino acids in the CDR3, from cysteine to phenylalanine inclusive. The sequence is cut down to CDR3 DNA, 45 bases in frame from base 1. The clonotype comes from a man over 45 in good health and CMV-seropositive. Recombination linked TRBV7-8 to TRBJ1-6; no D gene is confidently identified. The specimen was PBMCs. Here is the DNA: TGTGCCAGCAGCTTAGGGCCGCAGTATAATTCACCCCTCCACTTT. The resulting protein is CASSLGPQYNSPLHF.